Below, 17 T cell receptor beta chains from the same sample are listed, as sequenced in a study of T cell responses to AZD1222 COVID-19 vaccine. Profiled with immunoSEQ multiplex PCR; TCRdb holds only in-frame clones, not every one. This table holds roughly 150,000 clones, approximately 90% found once. The sequencing used peripheral blood, collected 28 days after the second AZD1222 dose. The receptors shown here come from an adult who received the AZD1222 COVID-19 vaccine.

J is TRBJ1-2 and V is TRBV11-2, with 7 nucleotides matching TRBD1. The CDR3 totals 15 residues. Germline trimming cut 5 bases from V and 8 bases from J; bases unmatched to any gene: 14. Germline CDR1 SGHAT, CDR2 FQNNGV. The chain's CDR3 is CASSPRTGNPEGYTF. The DNA of the CDR3 is TGTGCCAGCAGCCCAAGGACAGGAAACCCCGAAGGCTACACCTTC.

CDR3 nucleotides: TGTGCCAGCAGTTCAACGGCTAACTATGGCTACACCTTC. The encoded protein is CASSSTANYGYTF. The chain couples TRBV28 to TRBJ1-2, with unresolved D. The CDR3 totals 13 residues. CDR1 is MDHEN and CDR2 is SYDVKM in the germline V gene. Trimming pared 4 bases from V and 0 bases from J, leaving 6 bases between.

The chain couples TRBV2 to TRBJ1-2, with D uncertain. The CDR3 consists of 12 residues. The germline V gene has CDR1 SNHLY and CDR2 FYNNEI. V lost 3 bases and J 5 bases, leaving 7 bases between the germline ends. The CDR3 DNA reads as TGTGCCAGCAGTGATGAGGGATATGGCTACACCTTC. Amino acid sequence: CASSDEGYGYTF.

This clone occurred once. The chain is built from TRBV7-9 and TRBJ1-6; no reliable D call. The CDR3 has 17 residues. Per germline, CDR1 SEHNR and CDR2 FQNEAQ (reference sequence). With 2 bases removed from V and 7 bases from J, the gap between germline ends came to 18 bases. CDR3 DNA sequence: TGTGCCAGCAGCTTAAAGTTAGCTACGCGTAGAAATTCACCCCTCCACTTT. This codes for CASSLKLATRRNSPLHF.

The gene calls are TRBV18 and TRBJ1-5; D ambiguous. This CDR3 is 19 amino acids long. V was clipped by 2 bases and J by 0 bases, with 20 bases between them. Germline values: CDR1 KGHSH, CDR2 LQKENI. The CDR3 DNA sequence: TGTGCCAGCTCACCAATCCCCACTTTGGACCGCAGTAGCAATCAGCCCCAGCATTTT. This gives the protein CASSPIPTLDRSSNQPQHF.

This chain links TRBV5-1 with TRBJ2-1; the D call may be TRBD1 or TRBD2 (5 bases each). The CDR3 has 15 residues. V lost 0 bases, J lost 6 bases, and 13 bases lay in between. Looked up from germline, CDR1 is SGHRS and CDR2 is YFSETQ. The CDR3 nucleotides are TGCGCCAGCAGCTTGGGAGGGACGACCCCCAATGAGCAGTTCTTC. Translation gives CASSLGGTTPNEQFF.

The chain carries TRBV5-8 and TRBJ1-1; D uncertain. CDR3 length equals 12 residues. With 0 bases removed from V and 11 bases from J, the gap between germline ends came to 11 bases. Germline CDR1 SGHTS, CDR2 YDEGEE. The CDR3 region is CASSLGRGSAFF. The CDR3 coding sequence is TGTGCCAGCAGCTTGGGTCGGGGATCCGCTTTCTTT.

The gene calls are TRBV7-9 and TRBJ1-5; 8 bases map to TRBD1. Losses at the gene ends were 5 bases for V and 6 bases for J; bases not matched to a gene: 3. The CDR3 length is 13 residues. Germline CDR1 is SEHNR and CDR2 is FQNEAQ (reference sequence). CDR3 coding DNA: TGTGCCAGCAGCCAGGGGGCTTCTCAGCCCCAGCATTTT. Its translation is CASSQGASQPQHF.

This clone was detected only once. V gene TRBV19 combines with J gene TRBJ1-1; 9 positions match TRBD1. This CDR3 spans 15 amino acids. Trimming took 3 bases from V and 1 from J; bases not matched to a gene: 3. Germline V gene data show CDR1 as LNHDA and CDR2 as SQIVND (reference sequence). CDR3 bases: TGTGCCAGTAGTATGGAGGGACAGGGGAACACTGAAGCTTTCTTT. It specifies CASSMEGQGNTEAFF.

The gene calls are TRBV9 and TRBJ2-1, with D unclear. Germline V gene data show CDR1 as SGDLS and CDR2 as YYNGEE. CDR3 length: 13 residues. V was cut by 4 bases and J by 1 base, with 6 bases left in between. CDR3 residues: CASSPSSYNEQFF. The CDR3 DNA reads as TGTGCCAGCAGCCCAAGTTCCTACAATGAGCAGTTCTTC.

The chain carries TRBV11-2 and TRBJ2-2; D gene unclear. This CDR3 spans 14 amino acids. CDR1 and CDR2 (germline): SGHAT, FQNNGV. Trimming shortened V by 1 base and J by 8 bases, and 11 bases separated the two germline ends. This CDR3 is CASSLGQTWGELFF. In nucleotides, the CDR3 is TGTGCCAGCAGCTTAGGCCAGACTTGGGGGGAGCTGTTTTTT. Variable domain in full (rest from reference TRBV11-2 and TRBJ2-2): EAGVAQSPRYKIIEKRQSVAFWCNPISGHATLYWYQQILGQGPKLLIQFQNNGVVDDSQLPKDRFSAERLKGVDSTLKIQPAKLEDSAVYLCASSLGQTWGELFFGEGSRLTVL.

V gene TRBV7-8 combines with J gene TRBJ2-3; 9 nucleotides line up with TRBD2. The germline V gene encodes CDR1 SGHVS and CDR2 FQNEAQ. Unmatched junction bases numbered 15, after V lost 4 bases and J lost 4 bases. The CDR3 is 18 amino acids. The DNA of the CDR3 is TGTGCCAGCAGCTCCGTGCTTAGACTAGCGGTGTTCTCAGATACGCAGTATTTT. Translation: CASSSVLRLAVFSDTQYF.

This chain connects TRBV5-1 to TRBJ2-3; tentatively, D is TRBD1 or TRBD2 (6 bases each). This CDR3 is built from 15 residues. Germline CDR1 reads SGHRS; CDR2 reads YFSETQ. Trimming removed 1 base from V and 4 bases from J, with 13 bases in between. The CDR3 nucleotides read TGCGCCAGCAGCTTGTCCGGGGGCGAGTCAGATACGCAGTATTTT. Translated, it gives CASSLSGGESDTQYF.

The chain employs TRBV4-3 and TRBJ2-5; a possible D gene is TRBD1 (6 bases). Trimming removed 0 bases at V and 3 bases at J, with 14 bases between. This CDR3 is 16 amino acids long. CDR1 is LGHNA, CDR2 YSLEER, per germline. CDR3 nucleotide sequence: TGCGCCAGCAGCCAAGATTTGACAGGCATCGAAGAGACCCAGTACTTC. Residues: CASSQDLTGIEETQYF.

The J gene is TRBJ1-5, the V gene TRBV24-1, with no clear D. With 0 bases removed from V and 0 bases from J, the gap between germline ends came to 11 bases. The CDR3 spans 17 residues. Germline lookup yields CDR1 KGHDR and CDR2 SFDVKD. The CDR3 DNA follows: TGTGCCACCAGTGATTTGCATTGGGCGGCTAGCAATCAGCCCCAGCATTTT. Translation gives CATSDLHWAASNQPQHF.

The V and J genes are TRBV4-1 and TRBJ1-2; the D is unclear. The CDR3 is 14 residues long. V lost 2 bases, J lost 3 bases, and 10 bases lay in between. Germline V gene sequence: CDR1 MGHRA, CDR2 YSYEKL. The CDR3, as DNA: TGCGCCAGCAGCCAATTTAGCGCGGACTATGGCTACACCTTC. Its translation: CASSQFSADYGYTF.

This sequence joins TRBV27 and TRBJ1-2; possible D gene TRBD1, 5 bases. The CDR3 covers 12 residues. V shed 5 bases and J shed 8 bases, with 12 bases lying between them. Germline V CDR1 and CDR2: MNHEY, SMNVEV (reference sequence). The CDR3, as DNA: TGTGCCAGCAGTCCTGGGGGGAGCGGCTACACCTTC. This codes for CASSPGGSGYTF.